The 22 T cell receptor beta chains below come from one sample, sequenced in a study of T cell changes during pregnancy in multiple sclerosis. Data came from immunoSEQ multiplex PCR; TCRdb stores just in-frame clones and leaves some out. The repertoire holds approximately 70,000 clones, with about 90% as singletons. Specimen: peripheral blood, collected in the second trimester of pregnancy. These receptor sequences come from a female donor in good health, enrolled as a control in a pregnancy study.

This clone appeared a single time. The rearrangement links TRBV19 to TRBJ1-5; 7 bases agree with TRBD1. Trimming removed 4 bases from V and 1 base from J; junction bases left unmatched: 4. From germline, CDR1 is LNHDA and CDR2 SQIVND (reference sequence). The CDR3 consists of 15 residues. In DNA, the CDR3 is TGTGCCAGTAGTACCCAGACAGGGAGCAATCAGCCCCAGCATTTT. Encoded protein: CASSTQTGSNQPQHF.

V usage is TRBV7-9 and J usage is TRBJ2-1; perhaps TRBD1 as D (6 bases). CDR1 and CDR2 (germline): SEHNR, FQNEAQ (reference sequence). Trimming shortened V by 1 base and J by 7 bases, and 14 bases separated the two germline ends. The CDR3 runs to 15 residues. CDR3 sequence reads: CASSLGIGTTNEQFF. The CDR3 nucleotides are TGTGCCAGCAGCTTAGGAATAGGGACAACTAATGAGCAGTTCTTC. The complete variable domain, with remaining parts taken from reference TRBV7-9 and TRBJ2-1, reads DTGVSQNPRHKITKRGQNVTFRCDPISEHNRLYWYRQTLGQGPEFLTYFQNEAQLEKSRLLSDRFSAERPKGSFSTLEIQRTEQGDSAMYLCASSLGIGTTNEQFFGPGTRLTVL.

CDR3: CASSYRQGILNTEAFF. For the CDR3, the DNA is TGCGCCAGCAGCTACCGACAGGGCATCTTGAACACTGAAGCTTTCTTT. This sequence joins TRBV5-1 and TRBJ1-1; 7 bases map to TRBD1. V shed 3 bases, J shed 0 bases, and the junction held 8 bases outside the gene matches. Looked up from germline, CDR1 is SGHRS and CDR2 is YFSETQ. The CDR3 length is 16 residues.

V usage is TRBV2 and J usage is TRBJ2-7, with 7 bases lining up with TRBD2. The germline CDR1 and CDR2 sequences are SNHLY and FYNNEI. Trimming cost V 7 bases and J 2 bases; bases outside gene matches: 8. The CDR3 spans 14 residues. CDR3 amino acids: CASMYRGSPYEQYF. CDR3 DNA sequence: TGTGCCAGCATGTATCGCGGGAGCCCCTACGAGCAGTACTTC.

The gene calls are TRBV7-9 and TRBJ1-1, with no clear D. CDR1 is SEHNR, CDR2 FQNEAQ, per germline (reference sequence). Trimming removed 3 bases from V and 6 bases from J, with 8 bases in between. The CDR3 has 12 amino acids. This chain's CDR3 is CASSFLPAEAFF. DNA of the CDR3: TGTGCCAGCAGCTTTCTACCTGCTGAAGCTTTCTTT.

The V gene is TRBV5-1, the J gene TRBJ2-1, with 9 bases fitting TRBD2. With V trimmed by 0 bases and J by 3 bases, 4 bases remained unmatched. In germline, CDR1 is SGHRS, CDR2 YFSETQ. This CDR3 contains 16 residues. CDR3 sequence (DNA): TGCGCCAGCAGCTTGGGGGCTAGCGGGAACTACAATGAGCAGTTCTTC. The encoded protein is CASSLGASGNYNEQFF.

Here the CDR3 DNA reads TGTGCCAGCAGTTTCGGGAAGGGTTCGAACACCGGGGAGCTGTTTTTT. This encodes CASSFGKGSNTGELFF. The rearrangement uses TRBV27 and TRBJ2-2; D may be TRBD2 (5 bases). Germline-derived CDR1 and CDR2 are MNHEY and SMNVEV (reference sequence). The CDR3 length is 16 residues. Trimming cost V 3 bases and J 0 bases, with 11 bases left between them.

The chain carries TRBV28 and TRBJ2-5, with 7 bases fitting TRBD2. CDR3 length: 13 amino acids. Germline CDR1 reads MDHEN; CDR2 reads SYDVKM. V was clipped by 7 bases and J by 3 bases; unmatched bases: 5. Here the CDR3 reads CASTHLAEETQYF. DNA of the CDR3: TGTGCCAGCACCCACCTAGCGGAAGAGACCCAGTACTTC.

The CDR3 nucleotides are TGCGCCAGCAGTGAGTCGCGGGAGAGGTACGAGCAGTACTTC. Translating gives CASSESRERYEQYF. The chain couples TRBV10-1 to TRBJ2-7, with 7 bases identical to TRBD2. Per germline, CDR1 WNHNN and CDR2 SYGVQD (reference sequence). The CDR3 consists of 14 residues. Losses at the gene ends were 0 bases for V and 4 bases for J; bases not matched to a gene: 3.

The sample holds one count of this clone. The rearrangement links TRBV27 to TRBJ1-1; TRBD1 might be the D (5 bases). The germline CDR1 and CDR2 sequences are MNHEY and SMNVEV (reference sequence). Trimming stripped 3 bases from V and 4 bases from J, with 12 bases between. The CDR3 extends over 14 amino acids. The CDR3 loop is CASSLSREGTEAFF. In DNA form, the CDR3 reads TGTGCCAGCAGTTTGTCCAGGGAGGGCACTGAAGCTTTCTTT.

The V gene is TRBV18, the J gene TRBJ2-1; a weak D match, TRBD2 (5 bases). Germline CDR1 is KGHSH and CDR2 is LQKENI. The CDR3 spans 14 residues. V was clipped by 3 bases and J by 0 bases, with 6 bases between them. The CDR3 protein is CASSPRDSYNEQFF. In nucleotides, the CDR3 is TGTGCCAGCTCACCTCGGGACTCCTACAATGAGCAGTTCTTC.

The chain carries TRBV7-2 and TRBJ1-2, with TRBD1 as a possible D gene (5 bases). This CDR3 contains 12 residues. Germline CDR1 SGHTA, CDR2 FQGNSA. V dropped 3 bases and J dropped 8 bases, with 10 bases sitting between them. CDR3 coding DNA: TGTGCCAGCAGCTTGGGGGGGGGAGGCTACACCTTC. Its protein product is CASSLGGGGYTF. Based on the CDR3 plus reference TRBV7-2 and TRBJ1-2, the full variable domain is GAGVSQSPSNKVTEKGKDVELRCDPISGHTALYWYRQSLGQGLEFLIYFQGNSAPDKSGLPSDRFSAERTGGSVSTLTIQRTQQEDSAVYLCASSLGGGGYTFGSGTRLTVV.

The CDR3 coding sequence is TGTGCCAGCAGTGAACGTTCTTGGGCAGACAATCAGCCCCAGCATTTT. This gives the protein CASSERSWADNQPQHF. The V call is TRBV6-1, the J call TRBJ1-5; D unresolved. V was cut by 2 bases and J by 3 bases, with 14 bases left in between. Germline V gene sequence: CDR1 MNHNS, CDR2 SASEGT. The CDR3 extends over 16 amino acids.

The chain joins TRBV6-4 to TRBJ2-3, with 9 bases fitting TRBD2. Germline V lookup: CDR1 MRHNA, CDR2 SNTAGT. V trimming: 4 bases; J trimming: 2 bases; junction bases outside the gene matches: 1. The CDR3 spans 14 residues. The CDR3 nucleotides are TGTGCCAGCAGTGGCGGGGGGGCCACAGATACGCAGTATTTT. Translated: CASSGGGATDTQYF.

The chain combines TRBV19 with TRBJ1-6; the match to TRBD1 covers 7 bases. Germline-derived CDR1 and CDR2 are LNHDA and SQIVND (reference sequence). V trimming: 9 bases; J trimming: 5 bases; junction bases outside the gene matches: 7. This CDR3 is built from 14 residues. CDR3 region: CASRRDRDNSPLHF. In nucleotides, the CDR3 is TGTGCCAGCCGCCGGGACAGAGATAATTCACCCCTCCACTTT.

The rearrangement links TRBV10-3 to TRBJ2-2, with TRBD1 matching over 7 bases. J gave up 0 bases and V 7 bases, and 5 bases lay outside the gene matches. Germline V gene data show CDR1 as ENHRY and CDR2 as SYGVKD. The CDR3 covers 15 residues. CDR3 amino acids: CAIMGQLTNTGELFF. The CDR3 DNA reads TGTGCCATCATGGGACAGTTGACGAACACCGGGGAGCTGTTTTTT.

Regarding this clone: At one boundary the junction diverges from the germline segment, which might be a read error. The chain has TRBV7-2 and TRBJ2-2; D might be TRBD2 (5 bases). Germline V gives CDR1 SGHTA, CDR2 FQGNSA. This CDR3 contains 12 residues. As DNA, the CDR3 is TGTGCCAGCAGCTTAGATGGCGGGCAGCTGTTTTTT. Protein sequence: CASSLDGGQLFF.

V is TRBV9 and J is TRBJ1-2; tentative D call: TRBD1 (5 bases). Germline CDR1 is SGDLS and CDR2 is YYNGEE. This CDR3 region has 16 residues. V lost 3 bases to trimming and J lost 2 bases, with 17 bases between them. In nucleotides, the CDR3 is TGTGCCAGCAGCGCGTCAGTAGGAGGGGCCAACTATGGCTACACCTTC. Amino acid sequence: CASSASVGGANYGYTF.

This chain joins TRBV18 and TRBJ2-1, with TRBD2 matching 7 bases. The CDR3 runs 15 residues. Germline V gene lookup returns CDR1 KGHSH and CDR2 LQKENI. V lost 4 bases to trimming and J lost 0 bases; unmatched junction nucleotides: 3. The CDR3 bases are TGTGCCAGCTCACGGCGGGAGAGCTCCTACAATGAGCAGTTCTTC. This sequence encodes CASSRRESSYNEQFF.

V gene TRBV6-6 combines with J gene TRBJ1-2, with unresolved D. The CDR3 is made up of 13 amino acids. Germline values: CDR1 MNHNY, CDR2 SVGAGI (reference sequence). Trimming cost V 6 bases and J 0 bases, with 8 bases left between them. DNA of the CDR3: TGTGCCAGCAGCCCGACAACTAACTATGGCTACACCTTC. Translated: CASSPTTNYGYTF.

This chain connects TRBV4-1 to TRBJ2-2; 14 bases agree with TRBD2. The CDR3 totals 17 residues. V dropped 4 bases and J dropped 6; count of bases not matched to a gene: 7. CDR1 is MGHRA, CDR2 YSYEKL, per germline. For the CDR3, the DNA is TGCGCCAGCAGCCCCGGGACTAGCGGGGGCCCAGCCGGGGAGCTGTTTTTT. Residues: CASSPGTSGGPAGELFF.

This clone appeared a single time. This chain joins TRBV10-3 and TRBJ2-7; 13 bases are shared with TRBD2. The CDR3 is 17 amino acids. V shed 2 bases and J 6 bases; nucleotides not matched to a gene: 10. Germline V gene lookup returns CDR1 ENHRY and CDR2 SYGVKD. The CDR3 reads CAISETRLAGGVGEQYF. CDR3 nucleotide sequence: TGTGCCATCAGTGAGACAAGACTAGCGGGGGGTGTAGGCGAGCAGTACTTC.